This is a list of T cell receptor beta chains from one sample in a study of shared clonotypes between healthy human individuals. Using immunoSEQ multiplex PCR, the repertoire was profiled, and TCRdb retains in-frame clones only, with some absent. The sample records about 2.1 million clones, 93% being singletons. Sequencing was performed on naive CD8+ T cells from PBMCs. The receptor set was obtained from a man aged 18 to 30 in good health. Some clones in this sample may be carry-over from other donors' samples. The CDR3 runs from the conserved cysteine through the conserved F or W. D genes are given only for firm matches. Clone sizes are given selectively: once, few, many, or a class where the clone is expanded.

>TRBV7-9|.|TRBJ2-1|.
CASSPVYNEQFF
TGTGCCAGCAGCCCCGTCTATAATGAGCAGTTCTTC
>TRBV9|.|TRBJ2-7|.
CASSPRPARGSYEQYF
TGTGCCAGCAGCCCGAGACCCGCTAGGGGGTCCTACGAGCAGTACTTC
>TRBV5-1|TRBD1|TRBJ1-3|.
CASSRPGTGYGNTIYF
TGCGCCAGCAGCCGACCCGGGACAGGGTATGGAAACACCATATATTTT
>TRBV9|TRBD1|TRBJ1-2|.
CARLQGNYGYTF
TGTGCCAGGCTACAGGGGAACTATGGCTACACCTTC
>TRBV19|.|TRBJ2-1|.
CASSATGWNEQFF
TGTGCCAGTAGTGCCACAGGGTGGAATGAGCAGTTCTTC
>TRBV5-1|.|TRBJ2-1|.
CASSLPTGGAGNEQFF
TGCGCCAGCAGCTTGCCCACAGGGGGGGCGGGCAATGAGCAGTTCTTC
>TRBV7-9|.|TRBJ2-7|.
CASSPDIYEQYF
TGTGCCAGCAGCCCCGACATCTACGAGCAGTACTTC
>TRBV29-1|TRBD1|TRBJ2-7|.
CSVRDSSYEQYF
TGCAGCGTTAGGGACAGCTCCTACGAGCAGTACTTC
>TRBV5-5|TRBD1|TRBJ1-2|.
CASSLGQGARYGYTF
TGTGCCAGCAGCTTGGGACAGGGGGCTAGATATGGCTACACCTTC
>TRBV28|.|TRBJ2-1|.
CASSHPLVRESYNEQFF
TGTGCCAGCAGCCACCCCTTGGTGCGGGAATCCTACAATGAGCAGTTCTTC
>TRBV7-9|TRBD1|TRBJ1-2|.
CASSSSSGTASF
TGTGCCAGCAGCTCCTCCTCCGGGACAGCTAGCTTC
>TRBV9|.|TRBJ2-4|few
CASSVGFLAKNIQYF
TGTGCCAGCAGCGTAGGGTTCCTAGCCAAAAACATTCAGTACTTC
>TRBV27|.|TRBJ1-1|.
CASSFRGGTEAFF
TGTGCCAGCAGTTTCAGGGGTGGCACTGAAGCTTTCTTT
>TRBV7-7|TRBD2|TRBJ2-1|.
CASSSGLAGVVEQFF
TGTGCCAGCAGCTCGGGACTAGCGGGAGTGGTTGAGCAGTTCTTC
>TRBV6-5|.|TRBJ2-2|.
CASSYRGNTGELFF
TGTGCCAGCAGTTATCGCGGAAACACCGGGGAGCTGTTTTTT
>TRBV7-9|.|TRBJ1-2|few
CASSPSGGHGYTF
TGTGCCAGCAGCCCATCCGGGGGGCATGGCTACACCTTC
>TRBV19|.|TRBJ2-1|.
CASSPQGGYNDEQFF
TGTGCCAGTAGCCCTCAGGGGGGATACAATGATGAGCAGTTCTTC
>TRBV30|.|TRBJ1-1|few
CAWTRGLEAFF
TGTGCCTGGACCCGAGGCCTTGAAGCTTTCTTT
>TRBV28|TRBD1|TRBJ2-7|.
CASSTQYRGWGEQYF
TGTGCCAGCAGTACACAATACAGGGGTTGGGGCGAGCAGTACTTC
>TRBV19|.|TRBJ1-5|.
CASDYVEGWGNQPQHF
TGTGCCAGCGATTATGTCGAAGGTTGGGGCAATCAGCCCCAGCATTTT
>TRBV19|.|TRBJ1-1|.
CASSIGGDGTEAFF
TGTGCCAGTAGTATCGGGGGGGACGGCACTGAAGCTTTCTTT
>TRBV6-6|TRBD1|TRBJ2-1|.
CASIYDRGGDEQFF
TGTGCCAGCATCTACGACAGGGGTGGCGATGAGCAGTTCTTC
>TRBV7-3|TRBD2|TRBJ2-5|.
CASSFPLEKTSGRETQYF
TGTGCCAGCAGCTTCCCCTTGGAGAAGACTAGCGGGAGAGAGACCCAGTACTTC
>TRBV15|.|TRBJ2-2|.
CATSSGAANTGELFF
TGTGCCACCAGCAGCGGGGCCGCGAACACCGGGGAGCTGTTTTTT
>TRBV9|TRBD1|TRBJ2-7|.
CASNANPEQGQVYEQYF
TGTGCCAGCAACGCGAACCCAGAACAGGGACAGGTCTACGAGCAGTACTTC
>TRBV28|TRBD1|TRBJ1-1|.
CASSGQGPRGTEAFF
TGTGCCAGCAGTGGACAGGGCCCCCGAGGCACTGAAGCTTTCTTT
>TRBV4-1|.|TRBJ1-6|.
CASRHLGRGRGNSPLHF
TGCGCCAGCAGACATCTCGGACGGGGGCGCGGTAATTCACCCCTCCACTTT
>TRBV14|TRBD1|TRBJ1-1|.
CASSLQGLENEAFF
TGTGCCAGCAGCCTACAGGGGCTGGAAAATGAAGCTTTCTTT
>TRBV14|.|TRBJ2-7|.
CASSQRHRYEQYF
TGTGCCAGCAGCCAAAGGCATCGATACGAGCAGTACTTC
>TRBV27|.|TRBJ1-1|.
CASSIGGGTEAFF
TGTGCCAGCAGTATAGGTGGAGGCACTGAAGCTTTCTTT
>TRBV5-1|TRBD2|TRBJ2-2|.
CASSEGLAWNTGELFF
TGCGCCAGCAGCGAGGGACTAGCGTGGAACACCGGGGAGCTGTTTTTT
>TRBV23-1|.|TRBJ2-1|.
CASSQWNASSYNEQFF
TGCGCCAGCAGTCAGTGGAACGCTAGCTCCTACAATGAGCAGTTCTTC
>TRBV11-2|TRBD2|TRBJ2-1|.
CAIGGWREGSNEQFF
TGTGCCATAGGTGGGTGGCGGGAGGGCTCCAATGAGCAGTTCTTC
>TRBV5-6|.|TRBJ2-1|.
CASSVAGAGYANEQFF
TGTGCCAGCAGCGTAGCTGGGGCAGGCTACGCCAATGAGCAGTTCTTC
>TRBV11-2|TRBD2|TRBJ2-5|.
CASSLGIAGGPETQYF
TGTGCCAGCAGCTTAGGAATAGCGGGAGGCCCAGAGACCCAGTACTTC